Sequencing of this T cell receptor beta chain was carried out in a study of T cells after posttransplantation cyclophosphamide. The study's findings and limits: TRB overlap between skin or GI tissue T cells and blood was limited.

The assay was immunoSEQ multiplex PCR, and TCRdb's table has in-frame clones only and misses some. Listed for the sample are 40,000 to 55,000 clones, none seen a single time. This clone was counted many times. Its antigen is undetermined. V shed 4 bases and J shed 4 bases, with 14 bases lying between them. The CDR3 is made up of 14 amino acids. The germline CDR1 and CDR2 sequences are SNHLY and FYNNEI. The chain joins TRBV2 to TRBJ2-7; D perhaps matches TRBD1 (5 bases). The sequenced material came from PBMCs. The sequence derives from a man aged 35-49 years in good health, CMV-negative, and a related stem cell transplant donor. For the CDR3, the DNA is TGTGCCAGCAGTGGATTAGACAGAGTATACGAGCAGTACTTC. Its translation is CASSGLDRVYEQYF.